This TCR beta chain appears in the sequencing data of a study of Tregs in tolerant kidney transplant recipients. The nonmyeloablative bone marrow transplants came from related graft donors, with transient mixed chimerism. In germline, CDR1 is SNHLY, CDR2 FYNNEI. CDR3 length: 13 amino acids. Trimming took 3 bases from V and 5 from J, leaving 10 bases between them. This table comes from immunoSEQ multiplex PCR, and its TCRdb copy is limited to in-frame clones, with some not included. The repertoire holds more than 90,000 clones, with roughly 93% as singletons. The source of this sequence is a human patient who received a combined kidney and bone marrow transplant. Certain T cells may be donor cells from the graft. Sequencing used CD4+ T cells from blood (PBMCs), obtained 12 months after the transplant. J is TRBJ2-5 and V is TRBV2; D unclear. The CDR3 loop is CASSDVSGETQYF. The CDR3 DNA reads TGTGCCAGCAGTGACGTGTCCGGGGAGACCCAGTACTTC.